This TCR beta chain was captured in a study of cytomegalovirus exposure and HLA in healthy donors. Study-level information: The 550 to 800 first-cohort repertoires and the approximately 130 validation repertoires shared the same platform, a later analysis reported. Study-wide findings and caveats: Rarity characterized most TCR sequences, yet some public TCRs appeared in many donors.

Assay used: immunoSEQ multiplex PCR; TCRdb lists only in-frame clones, some missing. The sample contains under 250,000 clones, roughly 83% of which appear only once. Note on this clone: Its target is unknown.

The donors were part of the validation cohort, which consisted of under 150 subjects and was separate from the first cohort of about 670 subjects. The sequenced sample consisted of PBMCs. The sequence was obtained from a woman aged 18-35 years in good health and CMV-seronegative.

Here the CDR3 reads CAWSGTGETQYF. CDR3 in DNA: TGTGCCTGGTCCGGGACAGGGGAGACCCAGTACTTC. The chain is built from TRBV30 and TRBJ2-5, with 9 bases fitting TRBD1. CDR1 is GTSNPN and CDR2 is SVGIG in the germline V gene (reference sequence). With V trimmed by 5 bases and J by 5 bases, 3 bases remained unmatched. There are 12 residues in the CDR3. The full variable domain, with the rest looked up from reference TRBV30 and TRBJ2-5, is SQTIHQWPATLVQPVGSPLSLECTVEGTSNPNLYWYRQAAGRGLQLLFYSVGIGQISSEVPQNLSASRPQDRQFILSSKKLLLSDSGFYLCAWSGTGETQYFGPGTRLLVL.